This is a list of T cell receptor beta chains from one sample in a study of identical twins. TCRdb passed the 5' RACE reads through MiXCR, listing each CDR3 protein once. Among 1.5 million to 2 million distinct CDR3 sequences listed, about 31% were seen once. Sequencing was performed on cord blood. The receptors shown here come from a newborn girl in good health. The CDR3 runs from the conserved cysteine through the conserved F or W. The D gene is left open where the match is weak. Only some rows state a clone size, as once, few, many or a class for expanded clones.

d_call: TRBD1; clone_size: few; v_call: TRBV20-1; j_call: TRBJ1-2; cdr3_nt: TGCAGTGCTAGAGATATTTTCGGGACAGTTCCTAACTATGGCTACACCTTC; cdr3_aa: CSARDIFGTVPNYGYTF
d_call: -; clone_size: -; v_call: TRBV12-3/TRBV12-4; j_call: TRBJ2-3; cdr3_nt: TGTGCCAGCAGTCCAGGGCACACAGATATGCAGTATTTT; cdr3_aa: CASSPGHTDMQYF
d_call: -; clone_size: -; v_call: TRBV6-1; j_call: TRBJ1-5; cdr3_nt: TGTGCCAGCAGTGCCGGACCAATCGGTAGGCCCCAGCATTTT; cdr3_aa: CASSAGPIGRPQHF
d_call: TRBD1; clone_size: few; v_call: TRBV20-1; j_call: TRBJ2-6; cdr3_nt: TGCAGTGCCCCAATGGACAGGGGGTTTATCCCCAACTCTGGGGCCAACGTCCTGACTTTC; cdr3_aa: CSAPMDRGFIPNSGANVLTF
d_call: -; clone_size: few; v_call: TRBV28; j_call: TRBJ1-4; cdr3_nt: TGTGCCAGCAGTTTAGGGACCGACACCTTGTTTTTT; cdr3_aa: CASSLGTDTLFF
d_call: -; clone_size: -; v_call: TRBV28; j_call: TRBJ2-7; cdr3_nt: TGTGCCAGCAGGAGGACGGGACGGAACTACGAGCAGTACTTC; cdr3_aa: CASRRTGRNYEQYF
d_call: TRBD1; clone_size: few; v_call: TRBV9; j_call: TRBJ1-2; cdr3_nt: TGTGCCAGCAGCGTAGAATGGGACAGCCTCAACTATGGCTACACCTTC; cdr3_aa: CASSVEWDSLNYGYTF
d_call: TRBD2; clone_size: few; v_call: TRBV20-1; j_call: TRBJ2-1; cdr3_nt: TGCAGTGCTACCCCGACTAGCGGGCCTTACAATGAGCAGTTCTTC; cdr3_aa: CSATPTSGPYNEQFF
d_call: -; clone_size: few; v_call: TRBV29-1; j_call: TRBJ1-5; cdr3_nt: TGCAGCGTCCGGACTGACAATCAGCCCCAGCATTTT; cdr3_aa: CSVRTDNQPQHF
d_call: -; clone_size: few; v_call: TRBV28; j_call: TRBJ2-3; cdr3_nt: TGTGCCAGCCGTGAGGCTAGCAGCACAGATACGCAGTATTTT; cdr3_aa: CASREASSTDTQYF
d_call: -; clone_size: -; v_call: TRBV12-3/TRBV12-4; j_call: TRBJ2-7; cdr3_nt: TGTGCCAGCAGTTTAAACAGACGCTCCTACGAGCAGTACTTC; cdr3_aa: CASSLNRRSYEQYF
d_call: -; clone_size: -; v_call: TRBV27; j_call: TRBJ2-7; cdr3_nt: TGTGCCAGCAGTGTCGACATATCCTACGAGCAGTACTTC; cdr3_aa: CASSVDISYEQYF
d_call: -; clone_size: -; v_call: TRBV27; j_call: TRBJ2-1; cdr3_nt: TGTGCCAGCAGTTTATTCAGGGATACTGAGCAGTTCTTC; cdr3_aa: CASSLFRDTEQFF
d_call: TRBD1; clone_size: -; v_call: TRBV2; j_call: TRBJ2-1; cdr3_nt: TGTGCCAGCAGTGAAGGAGTTCGTGGGACAGGGTCCTGCAATGAGCAGTTCTTC; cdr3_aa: CASSEGVRGTGSCNEQFF
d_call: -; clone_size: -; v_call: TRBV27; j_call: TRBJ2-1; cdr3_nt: TGTGCCAGCAGTAAGAGGGCTACAGGGACCCCCTACAATGAGCACTTCTTC; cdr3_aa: CASSKRATGTPYNEHFF
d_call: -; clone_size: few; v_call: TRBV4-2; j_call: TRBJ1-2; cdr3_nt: TGTGCCAGCAGCCAACGGACCCGACAGTCTAACTATGGCTACACCTTC; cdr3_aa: CASSQRTRQSNYGYTF